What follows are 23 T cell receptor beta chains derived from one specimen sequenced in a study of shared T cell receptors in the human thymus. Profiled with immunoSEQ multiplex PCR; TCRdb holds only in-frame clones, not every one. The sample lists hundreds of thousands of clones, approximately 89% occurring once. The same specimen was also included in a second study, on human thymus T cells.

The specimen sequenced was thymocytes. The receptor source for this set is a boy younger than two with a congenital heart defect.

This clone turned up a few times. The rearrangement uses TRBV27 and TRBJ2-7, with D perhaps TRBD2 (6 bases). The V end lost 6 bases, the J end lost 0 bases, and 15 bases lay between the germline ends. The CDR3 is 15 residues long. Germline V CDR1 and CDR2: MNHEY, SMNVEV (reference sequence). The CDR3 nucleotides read TGTGCCAGCAGGGGAGGAGTCGGGGGCTCCTACGAGCAGTACTTC. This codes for CASRGGVGGSYEQYF.

CDR3: CSVSVTGQGSNTEAFF. Here the CDR3 DNA reads TGCAGCGTTTCAGTAACTGGGCAGGGATCGAACACTGAAGCTTTCTTT. The chain combines TRBV29-1 with TRBJ1-1; tentatively, D is TRBD1 (5 bases). V was clipped by 5 bases and J by 1 base, with 20 bases between them. The CDR3 contains 16 residues. Germline V gene sequence: CDR1 SQVTM, CDR2 ANQGSEA.

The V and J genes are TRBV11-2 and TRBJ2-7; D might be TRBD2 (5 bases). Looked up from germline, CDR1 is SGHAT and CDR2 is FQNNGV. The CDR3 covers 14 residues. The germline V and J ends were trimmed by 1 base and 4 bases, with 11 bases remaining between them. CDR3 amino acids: CASSLVRGWYEQYF. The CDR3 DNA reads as TGTGCCAGCAGCTTAGTCCGGGGTTGGTACGAGCAGTACTTC.

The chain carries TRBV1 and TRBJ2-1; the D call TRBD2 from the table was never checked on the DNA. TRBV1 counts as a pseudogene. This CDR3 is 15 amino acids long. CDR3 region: CTSRNCGCAYNEQFF. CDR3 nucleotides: TGCACCAGCAGGAACTGCGGATGTGCCTACAATGAGCAGTTCTTC.

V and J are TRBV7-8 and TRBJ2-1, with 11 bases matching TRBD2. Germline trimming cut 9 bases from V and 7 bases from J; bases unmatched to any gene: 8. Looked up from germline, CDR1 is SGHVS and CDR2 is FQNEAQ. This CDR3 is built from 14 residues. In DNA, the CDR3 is TGTGCCAGTCTAGCGGGGGGCCGTAGGAATGAGCAGTTCTTC. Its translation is CASLAGGRRNEQFF.

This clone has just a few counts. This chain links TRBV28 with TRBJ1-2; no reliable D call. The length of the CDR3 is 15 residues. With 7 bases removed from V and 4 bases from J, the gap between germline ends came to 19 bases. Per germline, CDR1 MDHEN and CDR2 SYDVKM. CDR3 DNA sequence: TGTGCCAGCATCCCGAGAGGGTGTTGTGGCTATGGCTACACCTTC. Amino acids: CASIPRGCCGYGYTF.

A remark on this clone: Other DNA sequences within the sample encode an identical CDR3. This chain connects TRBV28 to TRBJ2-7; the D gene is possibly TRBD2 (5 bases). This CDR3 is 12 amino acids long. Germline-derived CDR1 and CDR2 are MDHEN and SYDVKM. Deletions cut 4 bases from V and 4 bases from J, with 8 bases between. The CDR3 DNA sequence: TGTGCCAGCAGTTCGAGGAGGTACGAGCAGTACTTC. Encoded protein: CASSSRRYEQYF.

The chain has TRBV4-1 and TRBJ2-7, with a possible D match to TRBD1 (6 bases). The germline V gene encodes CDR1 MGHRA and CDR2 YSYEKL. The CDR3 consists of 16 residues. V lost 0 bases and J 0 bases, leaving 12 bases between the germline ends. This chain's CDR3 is CASSQEKGGNSYEQYF. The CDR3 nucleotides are TGCGCCAGCAGCCAAGAGAAAGGGGGAAACTCCTACGAGCAGTACTTC.

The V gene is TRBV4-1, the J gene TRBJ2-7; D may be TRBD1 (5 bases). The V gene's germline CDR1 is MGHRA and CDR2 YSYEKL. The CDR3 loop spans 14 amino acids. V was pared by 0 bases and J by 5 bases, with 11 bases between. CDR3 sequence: CASSQDPGLNEQYF. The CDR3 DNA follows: TGCGCCAGCAGCCAAGATCCAGGGCTGAACGAGCAGTACTTC.

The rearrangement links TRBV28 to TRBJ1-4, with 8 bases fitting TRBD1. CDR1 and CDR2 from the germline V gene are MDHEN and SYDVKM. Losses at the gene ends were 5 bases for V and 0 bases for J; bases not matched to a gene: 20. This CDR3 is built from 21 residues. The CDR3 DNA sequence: TGTGCCAGCAGTCTAGACCCCCCGCAGGGGGCAGCCCACGCAACTAATGAAAAACTGTTTTTT. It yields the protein CASSLDPPQGAAHATNEKLFF.

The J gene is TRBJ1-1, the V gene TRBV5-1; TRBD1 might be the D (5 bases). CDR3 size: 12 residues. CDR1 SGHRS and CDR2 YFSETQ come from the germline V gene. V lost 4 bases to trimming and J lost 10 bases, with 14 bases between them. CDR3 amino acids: CASSEGRGSAFF. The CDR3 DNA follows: TGCGCCAGCAGCGAGGGGCGGGGCTCAGCTTTCTTT.

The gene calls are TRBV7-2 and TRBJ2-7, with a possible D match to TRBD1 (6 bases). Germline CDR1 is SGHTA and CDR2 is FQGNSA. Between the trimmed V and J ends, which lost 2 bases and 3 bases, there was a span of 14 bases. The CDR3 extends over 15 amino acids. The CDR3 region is CASSLWGLLLYEQYF. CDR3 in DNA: TGTGCCAGCAGCTTATGGGGGCTCCTACTCTACGAGCAGTACTTC.

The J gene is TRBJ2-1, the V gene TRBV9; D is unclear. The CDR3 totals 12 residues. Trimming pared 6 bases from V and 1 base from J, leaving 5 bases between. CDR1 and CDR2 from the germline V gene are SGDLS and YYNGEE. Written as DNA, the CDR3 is TGTGCCAGCACCGGGTCCTACAATGAGCAGTTCTTC. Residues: CASTGSYNEQFF.

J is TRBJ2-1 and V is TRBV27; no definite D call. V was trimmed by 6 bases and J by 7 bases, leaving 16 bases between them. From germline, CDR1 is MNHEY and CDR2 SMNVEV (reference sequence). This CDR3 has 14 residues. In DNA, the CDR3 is TGTGCCAGCAGCCCCCGGGTCCGTGATAATGAGCAGTTCTTC. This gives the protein CASSPRVRDNEQFF.

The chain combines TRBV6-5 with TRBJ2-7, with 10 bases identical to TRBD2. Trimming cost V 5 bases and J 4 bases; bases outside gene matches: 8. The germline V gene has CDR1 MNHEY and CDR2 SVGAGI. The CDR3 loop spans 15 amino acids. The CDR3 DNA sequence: TGTGCCAGCAGTGGCGTAGCGGGAGGAATATACGAGCAGTACTTC. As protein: CASSGVAGGIYEQYF.

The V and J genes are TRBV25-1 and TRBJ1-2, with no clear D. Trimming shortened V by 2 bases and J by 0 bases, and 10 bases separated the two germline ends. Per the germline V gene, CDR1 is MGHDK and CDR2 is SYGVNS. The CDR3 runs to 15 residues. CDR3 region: CASSEGRSTNYGYTF. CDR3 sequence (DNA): TGTGCCAGCAGTGAAGGGAGGTCTACTAACTATGGCTACACCTTC.

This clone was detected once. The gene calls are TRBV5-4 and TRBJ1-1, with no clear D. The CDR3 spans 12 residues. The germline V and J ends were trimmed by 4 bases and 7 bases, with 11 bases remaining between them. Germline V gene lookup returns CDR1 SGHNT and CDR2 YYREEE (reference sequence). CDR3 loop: CASSRGEVEAFF. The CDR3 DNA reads TGTGCCAGCAGCCGTGGGGAGGTTGAAGCTTTCTTT. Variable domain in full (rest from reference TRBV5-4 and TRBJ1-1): ETGVTQSPTHLIKTRGQQVTLRCSSQSGHNTVSWYQQALGQGPQFIFQYYREEENGRGNFPPRFSGLQFPNYSSELNVNALELDDSALYLCASSRGEVEAFFGQGTRLTVV.

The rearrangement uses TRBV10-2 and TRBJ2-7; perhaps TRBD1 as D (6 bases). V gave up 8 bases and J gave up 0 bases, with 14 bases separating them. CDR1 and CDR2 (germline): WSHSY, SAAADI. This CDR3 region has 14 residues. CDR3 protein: CASRIETGSYEQYF. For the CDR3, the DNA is TGCGCCAGCCGCATAGAGACAGGCTCCTACGAGCAGTACTTC.

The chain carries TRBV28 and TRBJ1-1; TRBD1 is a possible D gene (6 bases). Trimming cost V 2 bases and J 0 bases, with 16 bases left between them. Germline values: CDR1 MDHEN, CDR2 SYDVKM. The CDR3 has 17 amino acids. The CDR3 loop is CASSLNRATVMNTEAFF. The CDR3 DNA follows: TGTGCCAGCAGTTTAAACAGGGCAACGGTTATGAACACTGAAGCTTTCTTT.

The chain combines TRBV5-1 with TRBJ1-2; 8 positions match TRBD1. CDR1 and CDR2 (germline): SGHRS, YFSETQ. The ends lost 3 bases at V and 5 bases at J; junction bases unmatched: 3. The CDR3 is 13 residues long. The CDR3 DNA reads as TGCGCCAGCAGCTCCGGACAGGGTTATGGCTACACCTTC. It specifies CASSSGQGYGYTF.

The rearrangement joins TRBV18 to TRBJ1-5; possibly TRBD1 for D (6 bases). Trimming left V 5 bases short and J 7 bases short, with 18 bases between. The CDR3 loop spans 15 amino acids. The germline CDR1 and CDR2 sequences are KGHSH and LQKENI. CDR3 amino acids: CASSENRAAGQPQHF. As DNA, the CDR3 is TGTGCCAGCTCAGAAAACAGGGCGGCAGGACAGCCCCAGCATTTT.

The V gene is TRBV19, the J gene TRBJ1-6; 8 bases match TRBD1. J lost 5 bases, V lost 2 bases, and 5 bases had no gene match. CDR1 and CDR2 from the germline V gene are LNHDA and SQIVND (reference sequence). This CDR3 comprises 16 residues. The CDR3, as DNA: TGTGCCAGTAGTATATCCAGGGGGCTAAATAATTCACCCCTCCACTTT. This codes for CASSISRGLNNSPLHF.

The CDR3 here is CASSLGVDREAEAFF. CDR3 in DNA: TGTGCCAGCAGCTTAGGGGTCGACAGGGAAGCTGAAGCTTTCTTT. The chain has TRBV11-2 and TRBJ1-1; 7 bases align to TRBD1. The CDR3 totals 15 residues. Germline loops: CDR1 SGHAT, CDR2 FQNNGV. Germline trimming cut 1 base from V and 6 bases from J; bases unmatched to any gene: 8.